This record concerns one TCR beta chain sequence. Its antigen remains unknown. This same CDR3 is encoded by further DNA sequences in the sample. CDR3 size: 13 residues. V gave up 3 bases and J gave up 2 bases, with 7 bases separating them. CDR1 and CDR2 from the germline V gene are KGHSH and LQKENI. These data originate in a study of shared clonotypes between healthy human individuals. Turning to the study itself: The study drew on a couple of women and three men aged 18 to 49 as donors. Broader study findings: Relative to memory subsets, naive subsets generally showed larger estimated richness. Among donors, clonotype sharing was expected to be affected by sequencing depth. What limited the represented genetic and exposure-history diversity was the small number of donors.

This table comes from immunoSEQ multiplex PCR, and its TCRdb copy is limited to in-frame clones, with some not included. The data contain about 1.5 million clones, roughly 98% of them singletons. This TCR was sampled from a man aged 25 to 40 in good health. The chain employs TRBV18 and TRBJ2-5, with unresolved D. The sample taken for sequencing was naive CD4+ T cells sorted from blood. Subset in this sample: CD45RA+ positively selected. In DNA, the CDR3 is TGTGCCAGCTCACCGCTTTCTCAAGAGACCCAGTACTTC. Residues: CASSPLSQETQYF.